The 31 T cell receptor beta chains below come from one sample, sequenced in a study of shared clonotypes between healthy human individuals. Profiling relied on immunoSEQ multiplex PCR, and the TCRdb table lists in-frame clones only, not all of them. The table has 2 million to 2.5 million clones, approximately 93% seen once. Sequences were obtained from naive CD4+ T cells from PBMCs. As to subset: CD45RA+ positively selected. These receptors all stem from a man between 18 and 35 years old in good health. Some clones in this sample may be carry-over from other donors' samples.

The J gene is TRBJ2-7, the V gene TRBV2; 7 nucleotides align to TRBD2. V lost 6 bases, J lost 6 bases, and 14 bases stayed unmatched. This CDR3 is built from 15 residues. Per the germline V gene, CDR1 is SNHLY and CDR2 is FYNNEI. Here the CDR3 DNA reads TGTGCCAGCAGGATCTCTGAGGCCTCGGGGGGCGAGCAGTACTTC. This codes for CASRISEASGGEQYF.

The genes are TRBV2 and TRBJ1-5, with 7 bases aligning to TRBD1. Looked up from germline, CDR1 is SNHLY and CDR2 is FYNNEI. The CDR3 is 14 amino acids. V was pared by 5 bases and J by 3 bases, with 4 bases of the junction left unmatched. CDR3 coding DNA: TGTGCCAGCAGTAACAGGGGACCCAATCAGCCCCAGCATTTT. This translates into CASSNRGPNQPQHF.

V gene TRBV28 combines with J gene TRBJ2-1; no clear D gene. Germline CDR1 is MDHEN and CDR2 is SYDVKM. This CDR3 comprises 15 residues. V dropped 6 bases and J dropped 2 bases, with 14 bases sitting between them. The CDR3 sequence is CASSPPVVAYNEQFF. Written as DNA, the CDR3 is TGTGCCAGCAGCCCTCCGGTGGTAGCCTACAATGAGCAGTTCTTC. Supplemented by reference TRBV28 and TRBJ2-1, the full variable domain reads DVKVTQSSRYLVKRTGEKVFLECVQDMDHENMFWYRQDPGLGLRLIYFSYDVKMKEKGDIPEGYSVSREKKERFSLILESASTNQTSMYLCASSPPVVAYNEQFFGPGTRLTVL.

The chain employs TRBV7-2 and TRBJ2-7; 7 bases map to TRBD2. V was pared by 4 bases and J by 0 bases, with 12 bases of the junction left unmatched. The V gene's germline CDR1 is SGHTA and CDR2 FQGNSA. The CDR3 loop spans 17 amino acids. CDR3 region: CASSSLSGLADSYEQYF. The CDR3 DNA reads as TGTGCCAGCAGCTCACTCAGCGGGCTAGCGGACTCCTACGAGCAGTACTTC.

This chain links TRBV10-3 with TRBJ1-2; D remains unclear. CDR3 size: 13 residues. V shed 3 bases and J shed 7 bases, with 12 bases lying between them. Germline assignment: CDR1 ENHRY and CDR2 SYGVKD. Here the CDR3 DNA reads TGTGCCATCAGTGATACCCTGGCGGGTGGCTACACCTTC. Amino acid sequence: CAISDTLAGGYTF.

This sequence joins TRBV10-3 and TRBJ1-3, with 7 positions matching TRBD1. Germline lookup yields CDR1 ENHRY and CDR2 SYGVKD. The CDR3 totals 17 residues. V trimming: 4 bases; J trimming: 2 bases; junction bases outside the gene matches: 11. The CDR3 bases are TGTGCCATCAGTGCGAGACAGGGAGCGAGGACTGGAAACACCATATATTTT. Its translation is CAISARQGARTGNTIYF.

This chain joins TRBV27 and TRBJ2-1; TRBD2 matches at 7 bases. The CDR3 spans 15 residues. The V segment lost 4 bases and the J segment 8 bases; nucleotides outside the gene matches: 11. The germline V gene has CDR1 MNHEY and CDR2 SMNVEV (reference sequence). The CDR3: CASSSFAGVNDEQFF. Written as DNA, the CDR3 is TGTGCCAGCAGTTCTTTTGCGGGAGTGAACGATGAGCAGTTCTTC.

The V and J genes are TRBV4-1 and TRBJ2-1; D gene uncertain. This CDR3 comprises 15 residues. The V end lost 3 bases, the J end lost 4 bases, and 13 bases lay between the germline ends. The V gene's germline CDR1 is MGHRA and CDR2 YSYEKL. The CDR3 reads CASSQEVADYNEQFF. The CDR3 nucleotides are TGCGCCAGCAGCCAGGAAGTAGCTGATTACAATGAGCAGTTCTTC.

This clone appeared once. The V and J genes are TRBV4-2 and TRBJ1-2, with D uncertain. This CDR3 spans 14 amino acids. V was shortened by 3 bases and J by 8 bases, with 16 bases between the two germline ends. Per germline, CDR1 LGHNA and CDR2 YNFKEQ. The CDR3 sequence: CASSQIGSTLGYTF. CDR3 DNA sequence: TGTGCCAGCAGCCAGATCGGGTCCACGTTGGGCTACACCTTC.

About this clone: The identical CDR3 is also encoded by other nucleotide sequences in the sample. V usage is TRBV7-9 and J usage is TRBJ1-1, with a weak D call TRBD1 (5 bases). The CDR3 has 13 residues. Germline assignment: CDR1 SEHNR and CDR2 FQNEAQ (reference sequence). Trimming shortened V by 0 bases and J by 5 bases, and 7 bases separated the two germline ends. The CDR3 here is CASSLAEGTEAFF. For the CDR3, the DNA is TGTGCCAGCAGCTTAGCGGAGGGGACTGAAGCTTTCTTT. Together with reference TRBV7-9 and TRBJ1-1, the CDR3 gives the full variable domain: DTGVSQNPRHKITKRGQNVTFRCDPISEHNRLYWYRQTLGQGPEFLTYFQNEAQLEKSRLLSDRFSAERPKGSFSTLEIQRTEQGDSAMYLCASSLAEGTEAFFGQGTRLTVV.

This chain uses TRBV18 with TRBJ2-1; 9 bases fit TRBD1. The CDR3 length is 15 residues. Germline V gives CDR1 KGHSH, CDR2 LQKENI. Trimming took 5 bases from V and 0 from J; bases not matched to a gene: 2. CDR3 residues: CASSDRGFSYNEQFF. The CDR3 nucleotides are TGTGCCAGCTCAGACAGGGGGTTCTCCTACAATGAGCAGTTCTTC.

V usage is TRBV5-5 and J usage is TRBJ1-2, with D possibly TRBD1 on 5 matching bases. CDR1 is SGHKS, CDR2 YYEKEE, per germline (reference sequence). The CDR3 runs 12 residues. Trimming left V 4 bases short and J 5 bases short, with 9 bases between. CDR3 region: CASSPWGYGYTF. Here the CDR3 DNA reads TGTGCCAGCAGCCCATGGGGGTATGGCTACACCTTC.

A word on this clone: This same CDR3 is encoded by further DNA sequences in the sample. The V gene is TRBV9, the J gene TRBJ1-5, with a tentative D call TRBD1 (6 bases). The CDR3 has 15 residues. V lost 4 bases to trimming and J lost 0 bases, with 11 bases between them. The germline gives CDR1 SGDLS, CDR2 YYNGEE. CDR3 coding DNA: TGTGCCAGCAGCCCTACAGGGCATAGCAATCAGCCCCAGCATTTT. Amino acid sequence: CASSPTGHSNQPQHF.

This CDR3 is CASSPGTALGHF. The CDR3 DNA follows: TGTGCCAGCAGCCCCGGGACGGCTTTAGGACATTTT. V is TRBV5-8 and J is TRBJ1-5; D is perhaps TRBD1 (5 bases). The V gene lost 4 bases and the J gene lost 16 bases, with 18 bases spanning the gap. This CDR3 is built from 12 residues. The germline CDR1 and CDR2 sequences are SGHTS and YDEGEE.

The chain is built from TRBV12-5 and TRBJ2-3, with D possibly being TRBD1 (6 bases). From germline, CDR1 is LGHNT and CDR2 FRNRAP. Trimming stripped 0 bases from V and 0 bases from J, with 22 bases between. This CDR3 region has 20 residues. CDR3: CASGLVPNSGTTISTDTQYF. CDR3 nucleotide sequence: TGTGCTAGTGGTTTGGTACCGAATTCCGGGACAACGATTAGCACAGATACGCAGTATTTT.

The V and J genes are TRBV7-3 and TRBJ2-1; perhaps TRBD1 as D (5 bases). Germline assignment: CDR1 SGHTA and CDR2 FQGTGA. V was shortened by 3 bases and J by 9 bases, with 9 bases between the two germline ends. The CDR3 length is 12 residues. The CDR3 coding sequence is TGTGCCAGCAGCTTCGCAGGGTTTGAGCAGTTCTTC. It encodes CASSFAGFEQFF.

The gene calls are TRBV5-1 and TRBJ2-7, with D unclear. This CDR3 is 14 amino acids long. The germline V gene encodes CDR1 SGHRS and CDR2 YFSETQ. V was trimmed by 4 bases and J by 5 bases, leaving 16 bases between them. Here the CDR3 DNA reads TGCGCCAGCAGCCCCGGGCTTCCCCGGGACGAGCAGTACTTC. It codes for CASSPGLPRDEQYF.

The rearrangement links TRBV5-6 to TRBJ2-1; 10 bases align to TRBD2. V dropped 4 bases and J dropped 0; count of bases not matched to a gene: 4. The CDR3 contains 16 residues. The V gene's germline CDR1 is SGHDT and CDR2 YYEEEE. The CDR3 reads CASSPGLAHSYNEQFF. CDR3 nucleotide sequence: TGTGCCAGCAGCCCGGGACTAGCGCACTCCTACAATGAGCAGTTCTTC. Full variable domain (outside the CDR3, taken from reference TRBV5-6 and TRBJ2-1): DAGVTQSPTHLIKTRGQQVTLRCSPKSGHDTVSWYQQALGQGPQFIFQYYEEEERQRGNFPDRFSGHQFPNYSSELNVNALLLGDSALYLCASSPGLAHSYNEQFFGPGTRLTVL.

This clone was observed once. This chain joins TRBV5-1 and TRBJ2-1, with 10 bases that match TRBD1. From germline, CDR1 is SGHRS and CDR2 YFSETQ. J gave up 9 bases and V 3 bases, and 12 bases lay outside the gene matches. The CDR3 is 16 residues long. CDR3 DNA sequence: TGCGCCAGCAGCTCGGTGCCGGGACAGGGGATGGGTGAGCAGTTCTTC. It translates to CASSSVPGQGMGEQFF.

The V and J genes are TRBV7-2 and TRBJ1-2; tentatively, D is TRBD1 (6 bases). Trimming removed 3 bases at V and 4 bases at J, with 15 bases between. CDR1 is SGHTA and CDR2 is FQGNSA in the germline V gene. CDR3 length: 15 amino acids. CDR3 bases: TGTGCCAGCAGCTTGCGGGACACATTCCTCTATGGCTACACCTTC. It translates to CASSLRDTFLYGYTF. Full variable domain (rest looked up from reference TRBV7-2 and TRBJ1-2): GAGVSQSPSNKVTEKGKDVELRCDPISGHTALYWYRQSLGQGLEFLIYFQGNSAPDKSGLPSDRFSAERTGGSVSTLTIQRTQQEDSAVYLCASSLRDTFLYGYTFGSGTRLTVV.

This clone was seen only once. The V call is TRBV28, the J call TRBJ2-5; the D call may be TRBD1 or TRBD2 (5 bases each). Trimming left V 6 bases short and J 4 bases short, with 15 bases between. CDR1 and CDR2 from the germline V gene are MDHEN and SYDVKM. CDR3 length: 14 amino acids. The CDR3 spells CASSGAGQVETQYF. The DNA of the CDR3 is TGTGCCAGCAGCGGGGCTGGGCAGGTAGAGACCCAGTACTTC.

This chain links TRBV9 with TRBJ2-2, with 7 bases identical to TRBD2. Per germline, CDR1 SGDLS and CDR2 YYNGEE. Losses at the gene ends were 4 bases for V and 6 bases for J; bases not matched to a gene: 6. This CDR3 contains 14 residues. The CDR3 is CASSSRTRSGELFF. The CDR3 nucleotides are TGTGCCAGCAGCTCCCGGACTAGATCCGGGGAGCTGTTTTTT.

CDR3 DNA sequence: TGTGCCAGCAGCTCGGGGGGGGACAGGGGAGATGGCTACACCTTC. It translates to CASSSGGDRGDGYTF. V usage is TRBV5-4 and J usage is TRBJ1-2; 10 positions agree with TRBD1. The CDR3 is 15 amino acids. Germline V CDR1 and CDR2: SGHNT, YYREEE (reference sequence). After removal of 3 bases from V and 6 bases from J, the junction contained 8 bases not matched to a gene.

The V gene is TRBV28, the J gene TRBJ2-7, with D possibly being TRBD1 (6 bases). V was pared by 4 bases and J by 1 base, with 17 bases between. This CDR3 spans 16 amino acids. In germline, CDR1 is MDHEN, CDR2 SYDVKM. This CDR3 reads CASSSRGRGRSYEQYF. In DNA form, the CDR3 reads TGTGCCAGCAGTTCACGGGGCAGGGGAAGATCCTACGAGCAGTACTTC.

This rearrangement joins TRBV5-5 to TRBJ1-5; TRBD1 matches 12 bases. CDR3 length: 14 amino acids. Germline V lookup: CDR1 SGHKS, CDR2 YYEKEE (reference sequence). J was trimmed by 6 bases and V by 4 bases; bases with no gene match: 2. CDR3 protein: CASSGTGGFQPQHF. The CDR3 DNA reads as TGTGCCAGCAGCGGGACAGGGGGCTTTCAGCCCCAGCATTTT.

The chain employs TRBV11-3 and TRBJ2-1; D may be TRBD2 (5 bases). The ends were cut back, 1 base at V and 6 bases at J, with 13 bases in the middle. The CDR3 sequence is 15 residues long. The germline V gene encodes CDR1 SGHNT and CDR2 YENEEA. CDR3 DNA: TGTGCCAGCAGCTTAGCCCTGACTAATCGCAATGAGCAGTTCTTC. Its protein is CASSLALTNRNEQFF.

The count of this clone is one. The chain joins TRBV5-8 to TRBJ1-1, with 8 bases that match TRBD1. Trimming took 2 bases from V and 8 from J; bases not matched to a gene: 5. Per germline, CDR1 SGHTS and CDR2 YDEGEE. This CDR3 is 13 amino acids long. The CDR3 region has the DNA TGTGCCAGCAGCTTTCACAGGGGGGTGGAAGCTTTCTTT. It translates to CASSFHRGVEAFF.

Worth noting for this clone: The same CDR3 can be traced to other DNA sequences in this sample. This chain links TRBV7-9 with TRBJ1-1; TRBD1 might be the D (5 bases). CDR3 length equals 14 residues. Germline lookup yields CDR1 SEHNR and CDR2 FQNEAQ (reference sequence). V shed 1 base and J shed 3 bases, with 9 bases lying between them. The CDR3 region has the DNA TGTGCCAGCAGCTTAGTTCAGGGATACACTGAAGCTTTCTTT. This translates into CASSLVQGYTEAFF.

V and J are TRBV5-5 and TRBJ2-7; TRBD1 matches 11 bases. The germline V gene encodes CDR1 SGHKS and CDR2 YYEKEE (reference sequence). CDR3 length: 16 amino acids. V was pared by 0 bases and J by 6 bases, with 8 bases of the junction left unmatched. CDR3 loop: CASSLARRDRGGEQYF. CDR3 coding DNA: TGTGCCAGCAGCTTGGCCCGCCGGGACAGGGGGGGCGAGCAGTACTTC.

This chain joins TRBV10-3 and TRBJ2-1, with D perhaps being TRBD1 or TRBD2 (6 bases each). CDR1 is ENHRY, CDR2 SYGVKD, per germline. Trimming left V 8 bases short and J 4 bases short, with 12 bases between. The CDR3 is 13 residues long. CDR3 sequence reads: CAISTGTYNEQFF. The CDR3 coding sequence is TGTGCCATCTCAACAGGGACTTACAATGAGCAGTTCTTC.

CDR3 amino acids: CASTVGGSGTGELFF. CDR3 coding DNA: TGTGCCAGCACGGTCGGAGGGAGCGGGACCGGGGAGCTGTTTTTT. The chain has TRBV5-6 and TRBJ2-2; tentative D call: TRBD2 (6 bases). This CDR3 spans 15 amino acids. CDR1 is SGHDT, CDR2 YYEEEE, per germline. Between the trimmed V and J ends, which lost 6 bases and 5 bases, there was a span of 17 bases.